One sample yielded the 12 T cell receptor beta chains listed below, sequenced in a study of T cell responses to AZD1222 COVID-19 vaccine (dated by TCRdb to 2020 to 2023). In the paper's terms, the time point label means: baseline before first vaccination. Library creation used the immunoSEQ multiplex PCR assay. The clones in this table, taken by TCRdb from immuneACCESS, are in-frame only. Not every clone is retained; where verified, under half of the shortfall comes from an unresolved V gene, and the cause of the rest is unknown. The sample includes over 150,000 clones, with 90% observed a single time. The ten largest clones capture more than 1.3% of the sample. This sample comprised peripheral blood, obtained on day 0 of AZD1222 vaccination. These receptors were taken from an adult in good health.

V is TRBV7-9 and J is TRBJ1-5; D is uncertain. There are 13 residues in the CDR3. Germline V gene lookup returns CDR1 SEHNR and CDR2 FQNEAQ (reference sequence). Between the trimmed V and J ends, which lost 5 bases and 4 bases, there was a span of 9 bases. The CDR3 nucleotides read TGTGCCAGCAGCCCCATTGGTAATCAGCCCCAGCATTTT. Translation gives CASSPIGNQPQHF.

V is TRBV5-1 and J is TRBJ2-3; D possibly corresponds to TRBD2 (7 bases). V lost 0 bases to trimming and J lost 2 bases, with 13 bases between them. This CDR3 has 16 residues. Germline V gene data show CDR1 as SGHRS and CDR2 as YFSETQ. The CDR3 region is CASSLEQRGHTDTQYF. In DNA form, the CDR3 reads TGCGCCAGCAGCTTGGAGCAGCGGGGACACACAGATACGCAGTATTTT.

The chain is built from TRBV6-2 or TRBV6-3 and TRBJ1-2; tentative D call: TRBD1 (6 bases). This CDR3 has 12 residues. Germline V lookup: CDR1 MNHEY, CDR2 SVGEGT. V was clipped by 5 bases and J by 6 bases, with 10 bases between them. CDR3 residues: CASSTGSHGYTF. In nucleotides, the CDR3 is TGTGCCAGCAGTACAGGGTCCCATGGCTACACCTTC.

This sequence joins TRBV4-1 and TRBJ1-6, with D uncertain. V dropped 0 bases and J dropped 1 base, with 16 bases sitting between them. Germline V lookup: CDR1 MGHRA, CDR2 YSYEKL. This CDR3 comprises 19 residues. DNA for the CDR3: TGCGCCAGCAGCCAAGACAGGTACCGAAGTTTTTCCTATAATTCACCCCTCCACTTT. Its protein product is CASSQDRYRSFSYNSPLHF.

The gene calls are TRBV7-3 and TRBJ2-7, with TRBD2 matching over 8 bases. Germline V gene sequence: CDR1 SGHTA, CDR2 FQGTGA. CDR3 length equals 15 residues. V gave up 2 bases and J gave up 4 bases; unmatched junction bases: 7. CDR3 region: CASSLRGGESYEQYF. Written as DNA, the CDR3 is TGTGCCAGCAGCTTACGGGGGGGCGAATCGTACGAGCAGTACTTC.

V and J are TRBV7-9 and TRBJ2-5; D unresolved. Germline V gene data show CDR1 as SEHNR and CDR2 as FQNEAQ (reference sequence). Trimming shortened V by 3 bases and J by 3 bases, and 2 bases separated the two germline ends. This CDR3 has 11 residues. CDR3 nucleotides: TGTGCCAGCAGCTTTAAAGAGACCCAGTACTTC. Its protein product is CASSFKETQYF.

The chain carries TRBV18 and TRBJ1-5; D gene uncertain. CDR1 KGHSH and CDR2 LQKENI come from the germline V gene. The CDR3 consists of 15 residues. V lost 3 bases and J lost 3, with 12 bases in between. This CDR3 is CASSPRVSVNQPQHF. CDR3 bases: TGTGCCAGCTCACCTCGGGTTTCTGTCAATCAGCCCCAGCATTTT.

The chain uses TRBV6-2 or TRBV6-3 and TRBJ1-1; no definite D call. This CDR3 contains 14 residues. The germline V gene has CDR1 MNHEY and CDR2 SVGEGT. Trimming took 2 bases from V and 1 from J, leaving 8 bases between them. The CDR3 spells CASSYRIENTEAFF. Here the CDR3 DNA reads TGTGCCAGCAGTTACCGTATCGAGAACACTGAAGCTTTCTTT.

This chain links TRBV7-2 with TRBJ1-1; D may be TRBD1 (6 bases). Trimming pared 2 bases from V and 6 bases from J, leaving 16 bases between. Looked up from germline, CDR1 is SGHTA and CDR2 is FQGNSA. The CDR3 totals 15 residues. This CDR3 is CASSLIQGGRAEAFF. CDR3 in DNA: TGTGCCAGCAGCTTAATACAGGGTGGGCGCGCTGAAGCTTTCTTT.

The V call is TRBV4-1, the J call TRBJ2-5, with unresolved D. The germline V gene has CDR1 MGHRA and CDR2 YSYEKL. The V gene lost 5 bases and the J gene lost 2 bases, with 12 bases spanning the gap. This CDR3 has 14 residues. The CDR3 DNA follows: TGCGCCAGCAGCTCACGGACGGCGCAAGAGACCCAGTACTTC. It encodes CASSSRTAQETQYF.

J is TRBJ1-1 and V is TRBV7-9; possible D gene TRBD1, 6 bases. V gave up 0 bases and J gave up 6 bases, with 17 bases separating them. The CDR3 consists of 16 residues. CDR1 SEHNR and CDR2 FQNEAQ come from the germline V gene (reference sequence). The CDR3 loop reads CASSLAPTRGLAEAFF. In DNA, the CDR3 is TGTGCCAGCAGCTTAGCACCCACCAGGGGCCTCGCTGAAGCTTTCTTT. The variable domain in full, completed from reference TRBV7-9 and TRBJ1-1, reads DTGVSQNPRHKITKRGQNVTFRCDPISEHNRLYWYRQTLGQGPEFLTYFQNEAQLEKSRLLSDRFSAERPKGSFSTLEIQRTEQGDSAMYLCASSLAPTRGLAEAFFGQGTRLTVV.

The chain has TRBV7-6 and TRBJ2-3; 8 bases map to TRBD2. The J segment lost 1 base and the V segment lost 1 base, leaving 4 bases of the junction unmatched. Germline V lookup: CDR1 SGHVS, CDR2 FNYEAQ. CDR3 length equals 16 residues. In DNA, the CDR3 is TGTGCCAGCAGCTTAGGGCATAGCGGGGGCACAGATACGCAGTATTTT. Translated: CASSLGHSGGTDTQYF.